One and the same sample provided the 20 T cell receptor beta chains below, sequenced in a study of CD8+ T cells in alopecia areata. cDNA serving as the sequencing template came from extracted, reverse transcribed RNA. Profiling relied on immunoSEQ multiplex PCR, and the TCRdb table lists in-frame clones only, not all of them. This table has over 150,000 clones, about three fifths appearing once. Treatment denoted: oral pan-JAK inhibitor, 5-10 mg twice daily. This material consisted of CD4+ T cells sorted from blood, taken at week 4, from a patient treated with tofacitinib. The receptor source for this set is a human donor with alopecia areata.

The chain has TRBV2 and TRBJ2-5; a possible D gene is TRBD1 (7 bases). Trimming took off 6 bases at V and 5 bases at J, with 13 bases between the two ends. The V gene's germline CDR1 is SNHLY and CDR2 FYNNEI. CDR3 length: 13 amino acids. CDR3 DNA sequence: TGTGCCAGCAGATCGACAGGGAGGGAGACCCAGTACTTC. It translates to CASRSTGRETQYF.

This clone was counted a few times. The chain links TRBV5-4 to TRBJ2-4, with 11 positions matching TRBD2. The CDR3 length is 15 residues. V lost 3 bases, J lost 9 bases, and 8 bases stayed unmatched. Germline CDR1 SGHNT, CDR2 YYREEE (reference sequence). The CDR3 DNA is TGTGCCAGCAGCTCGACTAGCGGGGTCCGTAGCATTCAGTACTTC. As protein: CASSSTSGVRSIQYF.

On this clone itself: Within the sample, other DNA sequences also encode this same CDR3. The V and J genes are TRBV27 and TRBJ1-2; TRBD1 matches 7 bases. V shed 5 bases and J 3 bases; nucleotides not matched to a gene: 3. This CDR3 spans 13 amino acids. Germline V CDR1 and CDR2: MNHEY, SMNVEV (reference sequence). The DNA of the CDR3 is TGTGCCAGCAGTCCACAGGGGTACTATGGCTACACCTTC. Amino acid sequence: CASSPQGYYGYTF.

This clone has ten or more counts. The chain employs TRBV2 and TRBJ2-1; D is uncertain. V gave up 4 bases and J gave up 4 bases, with 8 bases separating them. Germline CDR1 and CDR2: SNHLY and FYNNEI. This CDR3 comprises 13 residues. CDR3 loop: CASSGSLYNEQFF. In DNA form, the CDR3 reads TGTGCCAGCAGTGGTAGTCTGTACAATGAGCAGTTCTTC.

This chain connects TRBV2 to TRBJ2-3; weak D call: TRBD1 (5 bases). Between the trimmed V and J ends, which lost 4 bases and 6 bases, there was a span of 11 bases. Germline CDR1 reads SNHLY; CDR2 reads FYNNEI. The CDR3 spans 13 residues. The CDR3 reads CASSVGPGDTQYF. CDR3 sequence (DNA): TGTGCCAGCAGTGTGGGTCCAGGGGATACGCAGTATTTT.

The chain carries TRBV2 and TRBJ2-1; 14 positions agree with TRBD2. The junction had 2 bases not matched to a gene; V was cut back by 4 bases and J by 9 bases. The germline CDR1 and CDR2 sequences are SNHLY and FYNNEI. The CDR3 has 14 residues. The CDR3 protein is CASSGLAGGSEQFF. CDR3 bases: TGTGCCAGCAGTGGACTAGCGGGAGGGAGTGAGCAGTTCTTC.

This clone has a handful of counts. V is TRBV5-1 and J is TRBJ2-2; unclear D gene. This CDR3 region has 14 residues. V lost 2 bases, J lost 3 bases, and 8 bases lay in between. Germline V gives CDR1 SGHRS, CDR2 YFSETQ. For the CDR3, the DNA is TGCGCCAGCAGCTTAGAGGCGCACACCGGGGAGCTGTTTTTT. Translating it yields CASSLEAHTGELFF.

This clone was detected only a few times. V usage is TRBV5-1 and J usage is TRBJ2-1; 8 nucleotides align to TRBD2. V shed 4 bases, J shed 9 bases, and the junction held 12 bases outside the gene matches. The germline gives CDR1 SGHRS, CDR2 YFSETQ. The length of the CDR3 is 15 residues. The CDR3 sequence is CASSQSSGLVGEQFF. The CDR3 DNA reads TGCGCCAGCAGCCAGAGCTCGGGACTAGTCGGTGAGCAGTTCTTC.

The table lists this clone with a count of one. The chain employs TRBV4-2 and TRBJ2-5; 14 bases are shared with TRBD2. Trimming cost V 3 bases and J 5 bases; bases outside gene matches: 8. The CDR3 is made up of 17 amino acids. Germline V gives CDR1 LGHNA, CDR2 YNFKEQ. In nucleotides, the CDR3 is TGTGCCAGCAGCCAGATTCCGGGACTAGCGGGAGTGGAGACCCAGTACTTC. This gives the protein CASSQIPGLAGVETQYF.

This chain links TRBV9 with TRBJ1-3; D is possibly TRBD1 (5 bases). V gave up 4 bases and J gave up 4 bases, with 27 bases separating them. CDR3 length: 19 residues. Germline V gene sequence: CDR1 SGDLS, CDR2 YYNGEE. The CDR3 nucleotides are TGTGCCAGCAGCTCCCCACACGTGGTGGGGGAGGAATCGGGAAACACCATATATTTT. Translating gives CASSSPHVVGEESGNTIYF.

The chain carries TRBV5-4 and TRBJ2-4; D remains ambiguous. CDR1 is SGHNT, CDR2 YYREEE, per germline (reference sequence). There are 16 residues in the CDR3. Deletions cut 4 bases from V and 0 bases from J, with 14 bases between. CDR3 loop: CASSPRGDLAKNIQYF. CDR3 DNA: TGTGCCAGCAGCCCCCGAGGCGACCTAGCCAAAAACATTCAGTACTTC.

V and J are TRBV9 and TRBJ1-1; 7 bases fit TRBD1. Per the germline V gene, CDR1 is SGDLS and CDR2 is YYNGEE. With 3 bases clipped from V and 0 bases from J, the junction kept 5 bases outside the gene matches. This CDR3 contains 15 residues. CDR3: CASSARGGVNTEAFF. The CDR3 DNA follows: TGTGCCAGCAGCGCCAGAGGGGGCGTGAACACTGAAGCTTTCTTT. Complete variable domain (other parts from reference TRBV9 and TRBJ1-1): DSGVTQTPKHLITATGQRVTLRCSPRSGDLSVYWYQQSLDQGLQFLIQYYNGEERAKGNILERFSAQQFPDLHSELNLSSLELGDSALYFCASSARGGVNTEAFFGQGTRLTVV.

This chain uses TRBV29-1 with TRBJ2-6; a possible D gene is TRBD2 (6 bases). Germline lookup yields CDR1 SQVTM and CDR2 ANQGSEA. The CDR3 runs to 15 residues. Trimming removed 3 bases at V and 4 bases at J, with 13 bases between. The CDR3 loop reads CSVDSGAAGANVLTF. In DNA, the CDR3 is TGCAGCGTTGACTCGGGAGCCGCGGGGGCCAACGTCCTGACTTTC.

J is TRBJ1-4 and V is TRBV4-2; maybe TRBD1 (5 bases). The CDR3 is made up of 14 amino acids. Trimming stripped 6 bases from V and 0 bases from J, with 8 bases between. Germline loops: CDR1 LGHNA, CDR2 YNFKEQ. In nucleotides, the CDR3 is TGTGCCAGCAGTCCCAGGGCAACTAATGAAAAACTGTTTTTT. Translation gives CASSPRATNEKLFF.

This chain links TRBV29-1 with TRBJ1-1; weak D call: TRBD1 (6 bases). Deletions cut 8 bases from V and 1 base from J, with 14 bases between. Germline values: CDR1 SQVTM, CDR2 ANQGSEA. The CDR3 covers 13 residues. CDR3 DNA: TGCAGCTTCCGGACAGTTCCGAACACTGAAGCTTTCTTT. Its translation is CSFRTVPNTEAFF. Together with reference TRBV29-1 and TRBJ1-1, the CDR3 gives the full variable domain: SAVISQKPSRDICQRGTSLTIQCQVDSQVTMMFWYRQQPGQSLTLIATANQGSEATYESGFVIDKFPISRPNLTFSTLTVSNMSPEDSSIYLCSFRTVPNTEAFFGQGTRLTVV.

The CDR3 DNA is TGTGCCAGCAGCTTAGTTCCGGGGGGCCGCGGCTACACCTTC. Protein sequence: CASSLVPGGRGYTF. This chain joins TRBV7-9 and TRBJ1-2; possible D gene TRBD1, 6 bases. Per the germline V gene, CDR1 is SEHNR and CDR2 is FQNEAQ (reference sequence). Trimming removed 1 base at V and 8 bases at J, with 14 bases between. The CDR3 consists of 14 residues.

This chain uses TRBV10-3 with TRBJ2-6, with TRBD2 matching over 7 bases. The CDR3 spans 18 residues. Germline V gene data show CDR1 as ENHRY and CDR2 as SYGVKD. The J segment lost 0 bases and the V segment lost 4 bases, leaving 9 bases of the junction unmatched. CDR3 DNA: TGTGCCATCAGTGGTGGGATAGCGGGCCTCTCTGGGGCCAACGTCCTGACTTTC. It specifies CAISGGIAGLSGANVLTF.

This chain joins TRBV11-2 and TRBJ2-3; D gene unclear. Germline CDR1 SGHAT, CDR2 FQNNGV. This CDR3 spans 15 amino acids. V lost 1 base and J 4 bases, leaving 12 bases between the germline ends. CDR3 sequence (DNA): TGTGCCAGCAGCTTAGGCGGTTCCAGCGCAGATACGCAGTATTTT. Translating it yields CASSLGGSSADTQYF. The complete variable domain, with remaining parts taken from reference TRBV11-2 and TRBJ2-3, reads EAGVAQSPRYKIIEKRQSVAFWCNPISGHATLYWYQQILGQGPKLLIQFQNNGVVDDSQLPKDRFSAERLKGVDSTLKIQPAKLEDSAVYLCASSLGGSSADTQYFGPGTRLTVL.

The V and J genes are TRBV5-6 and TRBJ2-7, with D uncertain. The CDR3 consists of 13 residues. CDR1 and CDR2 from the germline V gene are SGHDT and YYEEEE. The V and J ends lost 1 base and 3 bases respectively, with 8 bases between them. For the CDR3, the DNA is TGTGCCAGCAGCTTGTCGGATCTCTACGAGCAGTACTTC. This encodes CASSLSDLYEQYF. Variable domain in full (rest from reference TRBV5-6 and TRBJ2-7): DAGVTQSPTHLIKTRGQQVTLRCSPKSGHDTVSWYQQALGQGPQFIFQYYEEEERQRGNFPDRFSGHQFPNYSSELNVNALLLGDSALYLCASSLSDLYEQYFGPGTRLTVT.

The V gene is TRBV30, the J gene TRBJ2-1; 7 bases are shared with TRBD1. Trimming cost V 2 bases and J 1 base; bases outside gene matches: 2. Looked up from germline, CDR1 is GTSNPN and CDR2 is SVGIG (reference sequence). The CDR3 length is 14 residues. The DNA of the CDR3 is TGTGCCTGGAGTATGGGACAGTCCTACAATGAGCAGTTCTTC. Translated: CAWSMGQSYNEQFF. Supplemented by reference TRBV30 and TRBJ2-1, the full variable domain reads SQTIHQWPATLVQPVGSPLSLECTVEGTSNPNLYWYRQAAGRGLQLLFYSVGIGQISSEVPQNLSASRPQDRQFILSSKKLLLSDSGFYLCAWSMGQSYNEQFFGPGTRLTVL.